This record covers a single TCR beta chain. TCRdb's table, derived via immunoSEQ multiplex PCR, lists solely in-frame clones and lacks some. The profile shows around 100,000 clones, about nine tenths of them singletons. The CDR3 extends over 13 amino acids. V was trimmed by 3 bases and J by 1 base, leaving 6 bases between them. Germline V gives CDR1 MNHEY, CDR2 SVGAGI. This specimen belongs to a study of control samples from healthy donors and cancer patients. This chain links TRBV6-5 with TRBJ1-1, with D unclear. The TCR was taken from a woman under 30 in good health. The sequencing sample was made of blood. The CDR3 sequence: CASSYEGNTEAFF. The CDR3, as DNA: TGTGCCAGCAGTTATGAAGGGAACACTGAAGCTTTCTTT.